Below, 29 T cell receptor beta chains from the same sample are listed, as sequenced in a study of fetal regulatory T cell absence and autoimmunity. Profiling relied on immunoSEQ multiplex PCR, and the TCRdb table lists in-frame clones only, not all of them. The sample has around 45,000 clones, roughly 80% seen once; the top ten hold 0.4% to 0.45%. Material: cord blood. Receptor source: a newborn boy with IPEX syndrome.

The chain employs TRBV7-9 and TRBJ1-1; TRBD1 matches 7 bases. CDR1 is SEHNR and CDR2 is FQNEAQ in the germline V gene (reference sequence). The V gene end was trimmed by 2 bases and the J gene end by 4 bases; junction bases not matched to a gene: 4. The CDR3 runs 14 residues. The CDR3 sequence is CASSLRAGGTEAFF. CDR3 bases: TGTGCCAGCAGCTTAAGGGCAGGGGGCACTGAAGCTTTCTTT.

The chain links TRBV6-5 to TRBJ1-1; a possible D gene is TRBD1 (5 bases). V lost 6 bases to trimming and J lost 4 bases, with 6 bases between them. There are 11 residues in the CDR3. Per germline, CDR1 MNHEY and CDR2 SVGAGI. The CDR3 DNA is TGTGCCAGCAGGAGGGGCACTGAAGCTTTCTTT. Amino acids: CASRRGTEAFF.

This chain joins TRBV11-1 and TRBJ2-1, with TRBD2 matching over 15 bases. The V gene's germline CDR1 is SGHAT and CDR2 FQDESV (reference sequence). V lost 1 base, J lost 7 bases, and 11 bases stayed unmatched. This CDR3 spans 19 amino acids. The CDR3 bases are TGTGCCAGCAGCTTAGTAAAGGGGACTAGCGGGAGGTTTTGGAATGAGCAGTTCTTC. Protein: CASSLVKGTSGRFWNEQFF.

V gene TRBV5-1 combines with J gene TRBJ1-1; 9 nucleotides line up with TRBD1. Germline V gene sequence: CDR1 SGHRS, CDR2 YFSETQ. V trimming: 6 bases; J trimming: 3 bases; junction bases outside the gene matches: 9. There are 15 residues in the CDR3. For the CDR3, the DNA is TGCGCCAGCAACACAGGGGGCGGCCTGTACACTGAAGCTTTCTTT. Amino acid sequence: CASNTGGGLYTEAFF.

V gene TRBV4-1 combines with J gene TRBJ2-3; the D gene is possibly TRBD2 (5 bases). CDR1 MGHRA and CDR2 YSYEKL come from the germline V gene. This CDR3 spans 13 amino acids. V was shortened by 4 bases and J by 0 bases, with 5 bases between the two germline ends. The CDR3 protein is CASSRTSTDTQYF. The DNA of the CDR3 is TGCGCCAGCAGCCGGACTAGCACAGATACGCAGTATTTT.

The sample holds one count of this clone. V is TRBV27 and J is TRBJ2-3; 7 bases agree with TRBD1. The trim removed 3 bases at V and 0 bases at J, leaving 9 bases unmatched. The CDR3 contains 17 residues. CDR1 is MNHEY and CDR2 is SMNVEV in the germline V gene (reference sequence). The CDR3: CASSFLFGQESTDTQYF. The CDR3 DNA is TGTGCCAGCAGTTTTCTCTTTGGACAGGAAAGCACAGATACGCAGTATTTT.

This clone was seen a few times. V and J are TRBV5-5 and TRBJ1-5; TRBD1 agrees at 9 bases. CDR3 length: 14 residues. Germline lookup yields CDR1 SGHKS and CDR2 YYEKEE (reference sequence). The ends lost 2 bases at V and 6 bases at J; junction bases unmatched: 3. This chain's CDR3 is CASSFTGGSQPQHF. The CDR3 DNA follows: TGTGCCAGCAGCTTTACAGGGGGCAGTCAGCCCCAGCATTTT.

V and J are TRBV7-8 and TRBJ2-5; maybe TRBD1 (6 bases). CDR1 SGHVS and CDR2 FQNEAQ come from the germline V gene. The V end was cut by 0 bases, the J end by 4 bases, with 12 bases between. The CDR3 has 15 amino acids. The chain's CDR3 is CASSLAPRGIETQYF. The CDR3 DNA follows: TGTGCCAGCAGCTTAGCGCCCAGGGGAATAGAGACCCAGTACTTC. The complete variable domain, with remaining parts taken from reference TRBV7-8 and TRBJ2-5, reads GAGVSQSPRYKVAKRGQDVALRCDPISGHVSLFWYQQALGQGPEFLTYFQNEAQLDKSGLPSDRFFAERPEGSVSTLKIQRTQQEDSAVYLCASSLAPRGIETQYFGPGTRLLVL.

This CDR3 reads CASSQWWDEGYTF. The CDR3 DNA follows: TGCGCCAGCAGTCAATGGTGGGACGAGGGCTACACCTTC. The chain recombines TRBV23-1 with TRBJ1-2, with TRBD1 as a possible D gene (5 bases). TRBV23-1 counts as an open reading frame of uncertain function. The CDR3 covers 13 residues. V lost 1 base, J lost 8 bases, and 11 bases lay in between.

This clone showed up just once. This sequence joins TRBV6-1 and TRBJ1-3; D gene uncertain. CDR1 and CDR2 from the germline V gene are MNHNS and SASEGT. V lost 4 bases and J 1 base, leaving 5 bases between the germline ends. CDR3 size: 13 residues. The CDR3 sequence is CASSGDSGNTIYF. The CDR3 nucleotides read TGTGCCAGCAGTGGAGATTCTGGAAACACCATATATTTT.

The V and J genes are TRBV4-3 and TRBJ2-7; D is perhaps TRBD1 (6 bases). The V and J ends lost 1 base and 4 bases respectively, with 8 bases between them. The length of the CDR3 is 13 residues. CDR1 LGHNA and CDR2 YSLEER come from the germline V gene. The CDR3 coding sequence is TGCGCCAGCAGCCAAGCGCAGGGGTACGAGCAGTACTTC. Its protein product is CASSQAQGYEQYF.

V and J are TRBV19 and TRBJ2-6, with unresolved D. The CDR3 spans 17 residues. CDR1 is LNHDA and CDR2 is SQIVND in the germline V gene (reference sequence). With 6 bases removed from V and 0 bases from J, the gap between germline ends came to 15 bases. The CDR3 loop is CASRVYSSFSGANVLTF. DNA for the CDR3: TGTGCCAGTAGGGTATATTCCAGTTTCTCTGGGGCCAACGTCCTGACTTTC.

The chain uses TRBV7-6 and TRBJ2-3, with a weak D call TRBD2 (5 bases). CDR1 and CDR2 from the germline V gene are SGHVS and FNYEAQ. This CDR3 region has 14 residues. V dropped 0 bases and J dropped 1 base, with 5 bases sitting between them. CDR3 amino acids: CASSLASGTDTQYF. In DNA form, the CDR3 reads TGTGCCAGCAGCTTAGCTAGCGGCACAGATACGCAGTATTTT.

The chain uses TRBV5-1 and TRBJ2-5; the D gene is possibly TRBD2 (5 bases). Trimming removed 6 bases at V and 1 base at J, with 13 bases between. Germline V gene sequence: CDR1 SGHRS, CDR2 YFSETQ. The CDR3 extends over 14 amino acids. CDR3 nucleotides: TGCGCCAGCACCCCGTGGGAGCCCCAAGAGACCCAGTACTTC. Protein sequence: CASTPWEPQETQYF.

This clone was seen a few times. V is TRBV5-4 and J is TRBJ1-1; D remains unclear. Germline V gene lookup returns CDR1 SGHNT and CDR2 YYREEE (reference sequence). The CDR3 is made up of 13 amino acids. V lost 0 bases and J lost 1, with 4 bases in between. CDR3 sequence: CASSLARNTEAFF. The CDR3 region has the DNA TGTGCCAGCAGCTTGGCCAGGAACACTGAAGCTTTCTTT.

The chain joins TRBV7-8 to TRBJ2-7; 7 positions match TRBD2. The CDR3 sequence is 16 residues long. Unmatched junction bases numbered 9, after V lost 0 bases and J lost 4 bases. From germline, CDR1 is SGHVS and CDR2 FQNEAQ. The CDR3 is CASSLAVTGTTYEQYF. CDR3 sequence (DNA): TGTGCCAGCAGCTTAGCCGTAACCGGGACTACATACGAGCAGTACTTC.

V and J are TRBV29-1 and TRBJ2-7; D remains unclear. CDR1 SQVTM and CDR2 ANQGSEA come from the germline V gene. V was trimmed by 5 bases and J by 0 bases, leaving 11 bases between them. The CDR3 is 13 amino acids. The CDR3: CSVRVTSSYEQYF. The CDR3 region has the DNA TGCAGCGTTCGGGTGACCAGCTCCTACGAGCAGTACTTC.

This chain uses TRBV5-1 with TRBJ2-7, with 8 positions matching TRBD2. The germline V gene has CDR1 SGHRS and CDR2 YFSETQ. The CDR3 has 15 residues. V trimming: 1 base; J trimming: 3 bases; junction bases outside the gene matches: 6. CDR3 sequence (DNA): TGCGCCAGCAGCTTGCGGTTAGCGGGATTCTACGAGCAGTACTTC. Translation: CASSLRLAGFYEQYF.

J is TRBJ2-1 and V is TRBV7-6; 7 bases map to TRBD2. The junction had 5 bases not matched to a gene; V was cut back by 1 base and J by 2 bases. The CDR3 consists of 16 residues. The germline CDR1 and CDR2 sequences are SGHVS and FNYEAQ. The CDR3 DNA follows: TGTGCCAGCAGCTTAGACCCCGGGACTACCTACAATGAGCAGTTCTTC. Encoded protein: CASSLDPGTTYNEQFF.

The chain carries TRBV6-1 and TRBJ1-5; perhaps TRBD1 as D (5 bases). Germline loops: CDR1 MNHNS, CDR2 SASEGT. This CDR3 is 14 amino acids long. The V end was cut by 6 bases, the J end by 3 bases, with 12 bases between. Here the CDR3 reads CASSPGTFNQPQHF. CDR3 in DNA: TGTGCCAGCAGCCCCGGGACCTTCAATCAGCCCCAGCATTTT.

CDR3 amino acids: CASSLGADEEKLFF. The CDR3, as DNA: TGTGCCAGCAGCTTAGGGGCGGATGAAGAAAAACTGTTTTTT. V is TRBV7-6 and J is TRBJ1-4; D unclear. V lost 1 base and J lost 8, with 11 bases in between. CDR1 is SGHVS and CDR2 is FNYEAQ in the germline V gene. There are 14 residues in the CDR3. Drawing the rest from reference TRBV7-6 and TRBJ1-4, the complete variable domain is GAGVSQSPRYKVTKRGQDVALRCDPISGHVSLYWYRQALGQGPEFLTYFNYEAQQDKSGLPNDRFSAERPEGSISTLTIQRTEQRDSAMYRCASSLGADEEKLFFGSGTQLSVL.

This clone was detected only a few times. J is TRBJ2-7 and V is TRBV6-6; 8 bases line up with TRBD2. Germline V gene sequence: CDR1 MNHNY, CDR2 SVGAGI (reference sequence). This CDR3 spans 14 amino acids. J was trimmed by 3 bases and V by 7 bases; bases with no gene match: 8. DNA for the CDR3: TGTGCCAGCACCCCATCGGGACTAGTCTACGAGCAGTACTTC. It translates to CASTPSGLVYEQYF.

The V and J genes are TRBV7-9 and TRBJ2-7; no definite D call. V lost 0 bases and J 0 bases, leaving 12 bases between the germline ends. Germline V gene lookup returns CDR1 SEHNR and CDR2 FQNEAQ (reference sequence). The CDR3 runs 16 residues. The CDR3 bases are TGTGCCAGCAGCTTAGCGTCCCTGGGTCTCTCCTACGAGCAGTACTTC. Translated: CASSLASLGLSYEQYF.

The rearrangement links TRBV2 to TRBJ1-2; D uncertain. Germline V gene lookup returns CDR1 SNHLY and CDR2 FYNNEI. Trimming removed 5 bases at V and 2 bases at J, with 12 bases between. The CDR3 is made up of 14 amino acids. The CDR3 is CASSSLTTNYGYTF. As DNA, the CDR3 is TGTGCCAGCAGTTCCTTGACCACGAACTATGGCTACACCTTC.

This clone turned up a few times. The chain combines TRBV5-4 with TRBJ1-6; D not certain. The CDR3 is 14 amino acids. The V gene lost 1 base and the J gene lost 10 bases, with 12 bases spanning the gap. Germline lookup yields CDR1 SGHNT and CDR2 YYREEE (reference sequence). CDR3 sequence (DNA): TGTGCCAGCAGCTTGTCGACTGGGTACTCACCCCTCCACTTT. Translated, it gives CASSLSTGYSPLHF. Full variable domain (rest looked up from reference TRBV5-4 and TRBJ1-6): ETGVTQSPTHLIKTRGQQVTLRCSSQSGHNTVSWYQQALGQGPQFIFQYYREEENGRGNFPPRFSGLQFPNYSSELNVNALELDDSALYLCASSLSTGYSPLHFGNGTRLTVT.

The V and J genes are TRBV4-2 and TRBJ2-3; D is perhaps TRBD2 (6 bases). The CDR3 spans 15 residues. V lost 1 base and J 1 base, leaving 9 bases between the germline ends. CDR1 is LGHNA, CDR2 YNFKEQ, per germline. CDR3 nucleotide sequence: TGTGCCAGCAGCCAAGCGGCGGGGCGCACAGATACGCAGTATTTT. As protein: CASSQAAGRTDTQYF.

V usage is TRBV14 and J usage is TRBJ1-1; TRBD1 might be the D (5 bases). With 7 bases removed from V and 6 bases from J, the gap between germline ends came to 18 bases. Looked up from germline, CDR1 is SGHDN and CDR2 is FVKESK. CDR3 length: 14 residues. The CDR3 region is CASTPFLGPPEAFF. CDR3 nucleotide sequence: TGTGCCAGCACCCCTTTTCTGGGACCCCCTGAAGCTTTCTTT.

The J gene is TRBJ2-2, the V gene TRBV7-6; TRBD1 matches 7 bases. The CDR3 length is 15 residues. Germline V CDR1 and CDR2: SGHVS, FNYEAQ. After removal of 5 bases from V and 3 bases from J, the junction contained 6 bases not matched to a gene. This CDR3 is CASSHGTVDTGELFF. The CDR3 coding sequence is TGTGCCAGCAGCCACGGGACAGTGGACACCGGGGAGCTGTTTTTT.

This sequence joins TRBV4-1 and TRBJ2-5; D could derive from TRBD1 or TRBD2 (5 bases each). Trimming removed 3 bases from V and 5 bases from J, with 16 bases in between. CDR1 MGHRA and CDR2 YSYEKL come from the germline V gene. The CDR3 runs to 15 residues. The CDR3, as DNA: TGCGCCAGCAGCCAGGCTAGTAACTGGGGGGAGACCCAGTACTTC. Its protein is CASSQASNWGETQYF.